This is a list of T cell receptor beta chains from one sample in a study of T cell repertoires in cytomegalovirus infection. TCRdb ran MiXCR on the reads and lists one entry per CDR3 protein. The sample consists of some 120,000 distinct CDR3 sequences, about 9.4% of them appearing once. These receptors lack a known antigen. Sequencing was carried out using PBMCs, sequenced either directly or after in vitro stimulation (not recorded which). These receptors all come from a human donor in good health (CMV status not recorded). Some clones in this sample may be carry-over from other donors' samples. CDR3s include the opening cysteine and the closing phenylalanine or tryptophan. A D gene is named only where the DNA matches it firmly. Only part of the rows carry a size: once, few, many, or a class if the clone is expanded.

>TRBD2|once|TRBJ2-1|TRBV27
TGTGCCAGCAGTTTATGGGGACTAGCGGGAGAAAGGTACAATGAGCAGTTCTTC
CASSLWGLAGERYNEQFF
>-|-|TRBJ2-5|TRBV6-2/TRBV6-3
TGTGCCAGCAGTTACTCAGCAGGGAGCCAAGAGACCCAGTACTTC
CASSYSAGSQETQYF
>TRBD2|few|TRBJ2-1|TRBV29-1
TGCAGCGTTGAAGTAGCGGGAGACTCTCAGTTCTTC
CSVEVAGDSQFF
>-|few|TRBJ2-7|TRBV11-1
TGTGCCAGCAGCTTAGCTGGAGTAGGCGAGCAGTACTTC
CASSLAGVGEQYF
>TRBD1|many|TRBJ2-1|TRBV19
TGTGCCAGTAGTAAGACAGGGCCCTCCAGGAATGAGCAGTTCTTC
CASSKTGPSRNEQFF
>-|many|TRBJ2-5|TRBV7-2
TGTGCCAGCACCCCCGGGACTCAAGCGGAGACCCAGTACTTC
CASTPGTQAETQYF
>-|few|TRBJ2-2|TRBV24-1
TGTGCCACCAGCCTCAACACCGGGGAGCTGTTTTTT
CATSLNTGELFF
>TRBD2|many|TRBJ2-7|TRBV7-2
TGTGCCAGCACCCCGGGACTAGCGGACTACGAGCAGTACTTC
CASTPGLADYEQYF
>TRBD2|many|TRBJ2-4|TRBV7-6
TGTGCCAGCAGCTTAATTCCGAGGGAGGGTAACATTCAGTACTTC
CASSLIPREGNIQYF
>TRBD1|-|TRBJ2-3|TRBV28
TGTGCCAGCAGTTTAGTGACAGGGGCATCAGATACGCAGTATTTT
CASSLVTGASDTQYF
>-|-|TRBJ1-5|TRBV7-3
TGTGCCAGCAGCTCGACAGTCTCTCATCAGCCCCAGCATTTT
CASSSTVSHQPQHF
>TRBD1|many|TRBJ2-1|TRBV4-1
TGCGCCAGCAGCCAAGGGTTCAAGGGGGACAGGCGATACAATGAGCAGTTCTTC
CASSQGFKGDRRYNEQFF
>TRBD2|few|TRBJ2-5|TRBV7-6
TGTGCCAGCAGCTTAGAATTACTAGCGGGGGAGACCCAGTACTTC
CASSLELLAGETQYF
>-|-|TRBJ1-5|TRBV15
TGTGCCACCAGCAGAATTGATAGCAATCAGCCCCAGCATTTT
CATSRIDSNQPQHF
>TRBD2|few|TRBJ2-6|TRBV12-3/TRBV12-4
TGTGCCAGCAGTTTGCTTGGCGGGAGGGCCCTGCAAGGGGCCAACGTCCTGACTTTC
CASSLLGGRALQGANVLTF
>-|-|TRBJ1-2|TRBV28
TGTGCCAGCAGTTTGTACGGGGGCTACACCTTC
CASSLYGGYTF
>TRBD2|many|TRBJ2-3|TRBV7-9
TGTGCCAGCGGAGAACTAGCGGGAGGCACAGATACGCAGTATTTT
CASGELAGGTDTQYF
>TRBD2|few|TRBJ2-1|TRBV11-2
TGTGCCAGCAGCCCCTCGACTAGCGGGAACAATGAGCAGTTCTTC
CASSPSTSGNNEQFF
>TRBD2|few|TRBJ2-2|TRBV27
TGTGCCAGCAGTCCGACTAGCGGGAGTTCAAGAGGGGAGCTGTTTTTT
CASSPTSGSSRGELFF
>-|-|TRBJ1-5|TRBV6-1
TGTGCCAGCAGTGGGCAAGGTAGCAGCAATCAGCCCCAGCATTTT
CASSGQGSSNQPQHF
>-|many|TRBJ2-3|TRBV28
TGTGCCAGCAGTTTAGGAGATACGCAGTATTTT
CASSLGDTQYF
>-|few|TRBJ2-2|TRBV7-9
TGTGCCAGCAGCCCGCTCCTGGACAGCAACACCGGGGAGCTGTTTTTT
CASSPLLDSNTGELFF
>TRBD1|medium-sized|TRBJ1-5|TRBV11-2
TGTGCCAGCAGCTTAACAGGGGATAGCAATCAGCCCCAGCATTTT
CASSLTGDSNQPQHF
>-|many|TRBJ1-2|TRBV20-1
TGCAGTGCTAGTGGGGTCGGGTCATATGGCTACACCTTC
CSASGVGSYGYTF
>-|few|TRBJ2-1|TRBV7-2
TGTGCCAGCAGCTTCATAACCGGGTCCTACAATGAGCAGTTCTTC
CASSFITGSYNEQFF
>-|many|TRBJ2-3|TRBV7-9
TGTGCCGGAGCTCGGGATACGCAGTATTTT
CAGARDTQYF
>-|-|TRBJ2-7|TRBV6-6
TGTGCCAGCAGTTACTCGACAGGGAGGACCTACGAGCAGTACTTC
CASSYSTGRTYEQYF
>-|many|TRBJ2-3|TRBV6-1
TGTGCCAGCAGTCCCCGGCGCACAGATACGCAGTATTTT
CASSPRRTDTQYF
>-|many|TRBJ2-3|TRBV27
TGTGCCAGCCATTCAGCGGGCACAGATACGCAGTATTTT
CASHSAGTDTQYF
>-|-|TRBJ1-2|TRBV19
TGTGCCAGTAAAATAAAAGGTGACCCGGCATATGGCTACACCTTC
CASKIKGDPAYGYTF
>-|many|TRBJ1-4|TRBV19
TGTGCCAGTAAAGAGGGGGGGCCGACTAATGAAAAACTGTTTTTT
CASKEGGPTNEKLFF
>TRBD1|few|TRBJ1-3|TRBV6-1
TGTGCCAGCAGCCGACGGGGACAGCCACCGGCCACCATATATTTT
CASSRRGQPPATIYF
>-|-|TRBJ2-5|TRBV6-1
TGTGCCAGCAGTGAAAGAAGGGACTCCATTCGAGAGACCCAGTACTTC
CASSERRDSIRETQYF
>-|many|TRBJ1-1|TRBV12-5
TGTGCTACCCTTTGGGGGGGGAACACTGAAGCTTTCTTT
CATLWGGNTEAFF
>TRBD1|-|TRBJ2-5|TRBV6-5
TGTGCCAGCAGTTACCCGGACAGGGGTCGTTGGAGACAAGAGACCCAGTACTTC
CASSYPDRGRWRQETQYF
>-|-|TRBJ2-4|TRBV7-2
TGTGCCAGCAGCTTTAAAAATCCGGGAACCTTACGGGGAAACATTCAGTACTTC
CASSFKNPGTLRGNIQYF
>-|many|TRBJ2-3|TRBV7-9
TGTGCCAGCAGAGCATCCGAGGCGGGCACAGATACGCAGTATTTT
CASRASEAGTDTQYF
>TRBD1|-|TRBJ1-2|TRBV12-3/TRBV12-4
TGTGCCAGCAGCAGGAGGGACAGGGGGCTTAATGGCTACACCTTC
CASSRRDRGLNGYTF
>-|-|TRBJ1-2|TRBV5-5
TGTGCCAGCAGCCCGACCCTCTACTATGGCTACACCTTC
CASSPTLYYGYTF
>-|-|TRBJ2-7|TRBV19
TGTGCCAGTAGCATTCAGGGTCTGGGCGAGCAGTACTTC
CASSIQGLGEQYF
>-|-|TRBJ2-7|TRBV19
TGTGCCAGTAAAGGACAGTCGGGTCCCTACGAGCAGTACTTC
CASKGQSGPYEQYF
>-|-|TRBJ1-2|TRBV6-5
TGTGCCAGCAGTTACTCGGCAGGGGATGTCTATGGCTACACCTTC
CASSYSAGDVYGYTF
>TRBD2|many|TRBJ2-2|TRBV5-1
TGCGCCAGCAGCGACGGGAGGACGAACACCGGGGAGCTGTTTTTT
CASSDGRTNTGELFF
>TRBD1|few|TRBJ2-1|TRBV27
TGTGCCAGCACCCGTGAGGGGGCAAGTGAGCAGTTCTTC
CASTREGASEQFF